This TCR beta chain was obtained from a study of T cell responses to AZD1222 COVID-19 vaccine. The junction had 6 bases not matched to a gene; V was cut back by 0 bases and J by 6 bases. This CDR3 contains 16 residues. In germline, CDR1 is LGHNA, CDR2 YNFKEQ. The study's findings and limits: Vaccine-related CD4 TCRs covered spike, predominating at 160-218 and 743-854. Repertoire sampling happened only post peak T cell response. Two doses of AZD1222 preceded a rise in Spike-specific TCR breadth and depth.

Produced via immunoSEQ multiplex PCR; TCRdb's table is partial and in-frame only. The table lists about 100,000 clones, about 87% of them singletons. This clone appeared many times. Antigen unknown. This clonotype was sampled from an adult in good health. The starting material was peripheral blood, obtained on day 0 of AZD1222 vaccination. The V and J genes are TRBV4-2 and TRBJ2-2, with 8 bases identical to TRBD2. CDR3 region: CASSQDPGGEAGELFF. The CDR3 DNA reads TGTGCCAGCAGCCAAGATCCGGGAGGGGAGGCCGGGGAGCTGTTTTTT.